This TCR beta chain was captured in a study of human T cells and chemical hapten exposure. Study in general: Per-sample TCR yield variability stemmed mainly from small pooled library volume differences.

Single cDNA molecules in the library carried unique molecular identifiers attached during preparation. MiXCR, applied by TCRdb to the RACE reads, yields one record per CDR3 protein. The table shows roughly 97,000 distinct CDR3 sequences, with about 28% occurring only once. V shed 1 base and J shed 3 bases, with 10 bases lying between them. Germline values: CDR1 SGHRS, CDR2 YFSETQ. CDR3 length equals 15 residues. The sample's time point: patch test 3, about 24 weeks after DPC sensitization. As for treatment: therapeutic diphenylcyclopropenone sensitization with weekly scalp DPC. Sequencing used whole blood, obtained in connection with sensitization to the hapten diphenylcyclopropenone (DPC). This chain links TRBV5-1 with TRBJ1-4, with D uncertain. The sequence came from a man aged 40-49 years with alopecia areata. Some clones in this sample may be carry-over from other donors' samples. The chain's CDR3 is CASSLTGSANEKLFF. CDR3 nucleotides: TGCGCCAGCAGCTTGACGGGGTCAGCTAATGAAAAACTGTTTTTT.